Following are 2 T cell receptor beta chains from one sample sequenced in a study of blood T cell repertoires in COVID-19. This table comes from immunoSEQ multiplex PCR, and its TCRdb copy is limited to in-frame clones, with some not included. The sample gives approximately 78,000 clones, 90% to 95% of which show up once; about 2.5% is in the top ten. The sample was peripheral blood. Source of these receptors: a middle-aged man with COVID-19, enrolled during active disease.

The genes are TRBV11-2 and TRBJ2-1; a possible D gene is TRBD1 (6 bases). The CDR3 totals 14 residues. Germline V lookup: CDR1 SGHAT, CDR2 FQNNGV. The ends were cut back, 5 bases at V and 9 bases at J, with 17 bases in the middle. CDR3 sequence (DNA): TGTGCCAGCAGCCAGCAGGGGCCCCTTGGTGAGCAGTTCTTC. As protein: CASSQQGPLGEQFF.

The V gene is TRBV10-3, the J gene TRBJ1-5; TRBD1 matches 8 bases. In germline, CDR1 is ENHRY, CDR2 SYGVKD. Trimming at V came to 4 bases and at J to 6 bases, leaving 5 bases not matched to a gene. The CDR3 loop spans 14 amino acids. CDR3: CAISGEDRAQPQHF. The CDR3 bases are TGTGCCATCAGTGGTGAGGACAGGGCTCAGCCCCAGCATTTT.